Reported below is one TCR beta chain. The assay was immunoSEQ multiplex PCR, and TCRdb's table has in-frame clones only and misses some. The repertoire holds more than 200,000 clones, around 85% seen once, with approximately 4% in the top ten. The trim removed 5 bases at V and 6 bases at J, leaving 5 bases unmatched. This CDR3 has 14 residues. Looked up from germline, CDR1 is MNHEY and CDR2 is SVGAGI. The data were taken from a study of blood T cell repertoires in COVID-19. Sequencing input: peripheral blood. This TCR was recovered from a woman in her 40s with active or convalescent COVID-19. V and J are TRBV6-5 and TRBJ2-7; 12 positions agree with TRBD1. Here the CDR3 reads CASSTGTGGGEQYF. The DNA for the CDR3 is TGTGCCAGCAGTACCGGGACAGGGGGCGGCGAGCAGTACTTC.